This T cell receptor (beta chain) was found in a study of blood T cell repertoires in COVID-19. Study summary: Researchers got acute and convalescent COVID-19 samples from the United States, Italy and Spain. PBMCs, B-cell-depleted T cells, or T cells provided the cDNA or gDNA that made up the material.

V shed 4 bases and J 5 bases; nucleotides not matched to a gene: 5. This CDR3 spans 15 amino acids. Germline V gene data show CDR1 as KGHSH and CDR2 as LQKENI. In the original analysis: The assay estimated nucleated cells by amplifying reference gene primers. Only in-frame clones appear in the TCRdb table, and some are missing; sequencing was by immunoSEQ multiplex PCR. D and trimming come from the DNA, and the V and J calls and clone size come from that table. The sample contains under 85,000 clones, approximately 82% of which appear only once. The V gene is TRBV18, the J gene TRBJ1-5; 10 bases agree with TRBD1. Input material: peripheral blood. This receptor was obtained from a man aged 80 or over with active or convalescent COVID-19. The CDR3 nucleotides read TGTGCCAGCTCACGGGGACAGGGGTTTTATCAGCCCCAGCATTTT. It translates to CASSRGQGFYQPQHF.